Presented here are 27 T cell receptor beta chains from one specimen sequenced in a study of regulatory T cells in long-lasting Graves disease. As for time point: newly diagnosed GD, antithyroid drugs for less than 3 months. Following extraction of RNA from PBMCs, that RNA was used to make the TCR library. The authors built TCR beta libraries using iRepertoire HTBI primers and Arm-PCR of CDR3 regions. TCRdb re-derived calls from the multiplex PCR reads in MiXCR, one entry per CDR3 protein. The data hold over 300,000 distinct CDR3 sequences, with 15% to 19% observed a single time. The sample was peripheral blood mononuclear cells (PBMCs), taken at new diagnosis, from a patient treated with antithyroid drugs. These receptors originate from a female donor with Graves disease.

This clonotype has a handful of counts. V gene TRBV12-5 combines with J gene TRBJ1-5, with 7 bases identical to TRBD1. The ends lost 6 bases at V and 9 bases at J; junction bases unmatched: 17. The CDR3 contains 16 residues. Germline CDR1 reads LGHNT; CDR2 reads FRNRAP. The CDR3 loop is CASGLKQGRRSWPQHF. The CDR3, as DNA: TGTGCTAGTGGATTAAAACAGGGGAGGAGGAGCTGGCCCCAGCATTTT.

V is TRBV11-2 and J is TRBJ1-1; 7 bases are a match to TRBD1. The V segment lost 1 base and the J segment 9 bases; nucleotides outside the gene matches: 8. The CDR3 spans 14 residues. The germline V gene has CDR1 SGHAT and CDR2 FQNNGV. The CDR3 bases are TGTGCCAGCAGCTTAGTCGGACAGGAAAAAAAAGCTTTCTTT. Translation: CASSLVGQEKKAFF.

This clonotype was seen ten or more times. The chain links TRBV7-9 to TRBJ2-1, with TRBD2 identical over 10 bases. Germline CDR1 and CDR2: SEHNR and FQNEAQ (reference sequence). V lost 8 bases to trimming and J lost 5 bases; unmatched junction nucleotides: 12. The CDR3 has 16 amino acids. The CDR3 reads CASLHLLAGVHNEQFF. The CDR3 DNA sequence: TGTGCCAGCCTCCACCTTCTAGCGGGAGTTCACAATGAGCAGTTCTTC.

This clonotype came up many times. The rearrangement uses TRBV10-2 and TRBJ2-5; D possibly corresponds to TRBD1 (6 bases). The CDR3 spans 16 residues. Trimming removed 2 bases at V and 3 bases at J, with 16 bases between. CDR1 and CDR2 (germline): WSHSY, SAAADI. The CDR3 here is CASSEAPRGIEETQYF. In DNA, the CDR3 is TGCGCCAGCAGTGAGGCTCCTAGGGGGATTGAAGAGACCCAGTACTTC.

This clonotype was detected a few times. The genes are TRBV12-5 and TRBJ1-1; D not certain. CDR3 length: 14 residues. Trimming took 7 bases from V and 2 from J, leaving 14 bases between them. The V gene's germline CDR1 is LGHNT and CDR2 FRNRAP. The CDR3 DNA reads TGTGCTAGTGCCCGTCAGGTGATAAACACTGAAGCTTTCTTT. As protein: CASARQVINTEAFF.

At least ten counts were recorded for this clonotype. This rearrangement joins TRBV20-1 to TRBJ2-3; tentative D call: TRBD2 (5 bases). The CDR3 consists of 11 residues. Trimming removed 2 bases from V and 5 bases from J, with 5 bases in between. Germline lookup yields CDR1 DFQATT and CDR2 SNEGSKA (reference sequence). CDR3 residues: CSARSGDTQYF. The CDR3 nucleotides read TGCAGTGCTAGAAGCGGAGATACGCAGTATTTT.

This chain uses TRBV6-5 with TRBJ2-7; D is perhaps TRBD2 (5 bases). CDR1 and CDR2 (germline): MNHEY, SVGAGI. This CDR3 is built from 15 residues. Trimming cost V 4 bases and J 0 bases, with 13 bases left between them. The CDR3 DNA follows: TGTGCCAGCAGTTTAACAGCGGAAAGCTCCTACGAGCAGTACTTC. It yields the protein CASSLTAESSYEQYF.

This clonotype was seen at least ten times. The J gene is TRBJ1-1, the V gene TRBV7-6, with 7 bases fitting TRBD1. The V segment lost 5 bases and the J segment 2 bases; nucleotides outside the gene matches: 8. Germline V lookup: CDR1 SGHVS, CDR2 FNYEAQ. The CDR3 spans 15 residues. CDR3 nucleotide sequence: TGTGCCAGCAGCCTCCGACAGGGCTTCAACACTGAAGCTTTCTTT. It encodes CASSLRQGFNTEAFF.

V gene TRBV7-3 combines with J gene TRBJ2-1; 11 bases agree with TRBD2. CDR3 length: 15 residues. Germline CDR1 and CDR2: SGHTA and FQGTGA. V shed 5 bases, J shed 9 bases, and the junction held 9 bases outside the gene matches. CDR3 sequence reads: CASSTASGRRAEQFF. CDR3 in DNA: TGTGCCAGCAGCACCGCTAGCGGGAGGAGGGCTGAGCAGTTCTTC.

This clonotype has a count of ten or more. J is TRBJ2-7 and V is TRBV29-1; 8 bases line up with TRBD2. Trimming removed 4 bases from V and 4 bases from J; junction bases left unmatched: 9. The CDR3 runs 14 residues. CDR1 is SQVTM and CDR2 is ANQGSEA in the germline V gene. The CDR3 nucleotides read TGCAGCGTTGGAGCGGGGGCCACGGGGTACGAGCAGTACTTC. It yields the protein CSVGAGATGYEQYF.

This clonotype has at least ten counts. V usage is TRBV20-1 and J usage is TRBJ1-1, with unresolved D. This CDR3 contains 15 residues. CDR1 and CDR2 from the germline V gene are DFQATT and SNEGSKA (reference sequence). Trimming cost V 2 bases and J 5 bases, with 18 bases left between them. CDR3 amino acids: CSARSMARPLTEAFF. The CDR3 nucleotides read TGCAGTGCTAGAAGCATGGCCAGGCCGTTAACTGAAGCTTTCTTT.

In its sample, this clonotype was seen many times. CDR3 sequence: CSATDSSAVGNEKLFF. The CDR3 DNA is TGCAGTGCAACGGACAGCTCGGCGGTGGGTAATGAAAAACTGTTTTTT. The chain links TRBV20-1 to TRBJ1-4; possibly TRBD1 for D (6 bases). This CDR3 is 16 amino acids long. The germline gives CDR1 DFQATT, CDR2 SNEGSKA (reference sequence). Trimming left V 6 bases short and J 4 bases short, with 21 bases between.

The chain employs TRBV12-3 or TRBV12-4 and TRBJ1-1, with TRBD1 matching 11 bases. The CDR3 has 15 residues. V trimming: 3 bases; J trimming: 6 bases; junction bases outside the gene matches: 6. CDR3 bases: TGTGCCAGCAGTTTGAGGACAGGGGGCTTCCCTGAAGCTTTCTTT. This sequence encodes CASSLRTGGFPEAFF.

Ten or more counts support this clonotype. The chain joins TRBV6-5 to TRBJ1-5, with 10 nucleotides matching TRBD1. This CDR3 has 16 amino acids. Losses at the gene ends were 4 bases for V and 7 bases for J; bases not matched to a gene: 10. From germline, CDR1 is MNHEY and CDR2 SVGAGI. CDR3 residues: CASSSPPGQGRQPQHF. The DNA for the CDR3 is TGTGCCAGCAGTTCCCCCCCGGGACAGGGGAGGCAGCCCCAGCATTTT.

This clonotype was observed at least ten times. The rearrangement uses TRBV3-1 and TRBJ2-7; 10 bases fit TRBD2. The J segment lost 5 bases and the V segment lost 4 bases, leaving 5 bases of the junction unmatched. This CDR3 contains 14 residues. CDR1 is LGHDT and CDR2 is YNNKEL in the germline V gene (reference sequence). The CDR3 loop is CASSPGTSENEQYF. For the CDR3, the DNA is TGTGCCAGCAGCCCTGGGACTAGCGAGAACGAGCAGTACTTC.

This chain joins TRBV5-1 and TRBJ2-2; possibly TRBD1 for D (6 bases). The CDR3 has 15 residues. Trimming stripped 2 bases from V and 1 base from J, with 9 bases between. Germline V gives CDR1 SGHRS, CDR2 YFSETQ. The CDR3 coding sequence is TGCGCCAGCAGCTTAAGGGGGTGGAACACCGGGGAGCTGTTTTTT. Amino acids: CASSLRGWNTGELFF.

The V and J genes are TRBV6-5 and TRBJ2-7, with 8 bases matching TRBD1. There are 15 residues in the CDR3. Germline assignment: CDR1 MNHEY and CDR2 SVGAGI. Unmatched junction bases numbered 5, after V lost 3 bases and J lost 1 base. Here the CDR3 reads CASSYGGQASYEQYF. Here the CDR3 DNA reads TGTGCCAGCAGTTATGGGGGACAGGCTTCCTACGAGCAGTACTTC.

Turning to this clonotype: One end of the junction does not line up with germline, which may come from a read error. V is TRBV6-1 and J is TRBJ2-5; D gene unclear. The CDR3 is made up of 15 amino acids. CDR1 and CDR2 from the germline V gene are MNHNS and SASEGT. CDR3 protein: CASSEQDEAQKTQYF. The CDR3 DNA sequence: TGTGCCAGCAGTGAACAAGACGAAGCCCAAAAGACCCAGTACTTC.

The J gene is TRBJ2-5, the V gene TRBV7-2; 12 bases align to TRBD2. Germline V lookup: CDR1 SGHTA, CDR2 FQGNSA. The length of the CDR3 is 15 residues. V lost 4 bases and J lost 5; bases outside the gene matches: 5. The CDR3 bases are TGTGCCAGCAGCTGGGGGGGGACTAGCGGGGAGACCCAGTACTTC. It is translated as CASSWGGTSGETQYF.

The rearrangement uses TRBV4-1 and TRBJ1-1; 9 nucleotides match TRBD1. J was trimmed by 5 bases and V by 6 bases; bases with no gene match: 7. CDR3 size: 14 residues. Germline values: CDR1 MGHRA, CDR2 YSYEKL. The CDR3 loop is CASRPDRGGTEAFF. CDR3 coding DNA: TGCGCCAGCAGACCGGACAGGGGTGGTACTGAAGCTTTCTTT.

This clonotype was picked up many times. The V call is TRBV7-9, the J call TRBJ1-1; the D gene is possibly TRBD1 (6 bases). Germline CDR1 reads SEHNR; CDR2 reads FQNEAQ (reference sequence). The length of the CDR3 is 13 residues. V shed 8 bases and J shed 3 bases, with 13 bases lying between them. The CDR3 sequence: CASASGAYTEAFF. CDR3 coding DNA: TGTGCCAGCGCGTCGGGGGCTTACACTGAAGCTTTCTTT.

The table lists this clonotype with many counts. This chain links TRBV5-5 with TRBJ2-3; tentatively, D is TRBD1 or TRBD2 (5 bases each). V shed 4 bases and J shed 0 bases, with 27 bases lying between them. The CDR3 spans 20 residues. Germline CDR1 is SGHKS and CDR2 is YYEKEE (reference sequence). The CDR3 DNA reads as TGTGCCAGCAGCGAACGCTACTTAGGGGATTGGGAGTCTAGCACAGATACGCAGTATTTT. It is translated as CASSERYLGDWESSTDTQYF.

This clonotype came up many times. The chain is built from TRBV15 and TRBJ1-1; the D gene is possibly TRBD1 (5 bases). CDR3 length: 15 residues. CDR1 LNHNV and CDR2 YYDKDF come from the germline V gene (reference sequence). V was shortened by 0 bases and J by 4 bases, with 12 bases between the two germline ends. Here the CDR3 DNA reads TGTGCCACCAGCAGAGATCGGGGGGTTCGCACTGAAGCTTTCTTT. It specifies CATSRDRGVRTEAFF.

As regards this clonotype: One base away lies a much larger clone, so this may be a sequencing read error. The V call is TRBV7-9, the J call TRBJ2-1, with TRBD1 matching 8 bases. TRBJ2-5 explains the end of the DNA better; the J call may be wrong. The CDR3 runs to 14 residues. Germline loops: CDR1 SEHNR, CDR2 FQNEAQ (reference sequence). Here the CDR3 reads CASSPRTGKGTQYF. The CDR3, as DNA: TGTGCCAGCAGCCCCCGGACAGGGAAAGGGACCCAGTACTTC.

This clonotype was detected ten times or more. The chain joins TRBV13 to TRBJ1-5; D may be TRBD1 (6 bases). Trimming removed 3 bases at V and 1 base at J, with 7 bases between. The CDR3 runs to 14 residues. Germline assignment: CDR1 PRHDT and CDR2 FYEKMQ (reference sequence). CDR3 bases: TGTGCCAGCAGCTTCAGGGGAAGCAATCAGCCCCAGCATTTT. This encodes CASSFRGSNQPQHF.

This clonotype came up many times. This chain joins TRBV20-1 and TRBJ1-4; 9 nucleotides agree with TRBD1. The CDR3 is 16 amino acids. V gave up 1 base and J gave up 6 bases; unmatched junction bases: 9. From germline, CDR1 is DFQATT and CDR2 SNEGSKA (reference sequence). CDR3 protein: CSARAHRGQVYEKLFF. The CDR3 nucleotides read TGCAGTGCTAGAGCCCACAGGGGGCAGGTGTATGAAAAACTGTTTTTT.

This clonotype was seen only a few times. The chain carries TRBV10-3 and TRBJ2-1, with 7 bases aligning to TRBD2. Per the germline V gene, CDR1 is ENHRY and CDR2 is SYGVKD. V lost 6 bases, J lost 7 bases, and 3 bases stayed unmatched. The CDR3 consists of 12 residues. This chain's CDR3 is CAIRGGGNEQFF. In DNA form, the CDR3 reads TGTGCCATCAGGGGGGGAGGGAATGAGCAGTTCTTC.